The text below deals with one T cell receptor beta chain. The data stem from a study of blood T cells in healthy people across ages. The CDR3 is made up of 14 amino acids. Trimming pared 4 bases from V and 6 bases from J, leaving 14 bases between. CDR1 and CDR2 (germline): SEHNR, FQNEAQ (reference sequence). A second PCR of 7 to 11 cycles used a sample-barcoded 5' primer and a J-beta primer mix. Via MiXCR, TCRdb re-called the 5' RACE reads, giving one row per CDR3 protein. This repertoire shows 1.5 million to 2 million distinct CDR3 sequences, 28% found once; its top ten account for 7.7%. Every sample yielded at least 6.5 million isolated PBMCs. The authors extracted at least 6 micrograms of total RNA per sample.

The V gene is TRBV7-9, the J gene TRBJ2-3, with TRBD1 as a possible D gene (5 bases). The receptor comes from a woman in her twenties or thirties in good health. Sequences were obtained from blood. This chain's CDR3 is CASSSVGQTDTQYF. The CDR3 DNA reads as TGTGCCAGCAGCTCCGTAGGACAAACGGATACGCAGTATTTT.